This T cell receptor (beta chain) was captured by sequencing in a study of OX40 agonist ivuxolimab in advanced cancers. Overall study context: Two patients with cutaneous melanoma and one with hepatocellular carcinoma, three in total, showed partial responses.

Whole-study findings and limits: Among expanded peripheral T cells, antigen specificity went undetermined. At 0.1 to 3.0 mg/kg, CD4+ and CD8+ blood T cells expanded clonally by week 6.

Method: immunoSEQ multiplex PCR; TCRdb's copy keeps in-frame clones and lacks some. The sample consists of fewer than 80,000 clones, roughly 84% of them appearing once. V was pared by 0 bases and J by 6 bases, with 13 bases between. Germline CDR1 and CDR2: SGHRS and YFSETQ. The CDR3 has 15 amino acids. Blood specimens came from baseline, cycle 4 day 1, and cycle 7 day 1. This clone was found once. Its cognate antigen is unknown. The specimen was CD4+ or CD8+ T cells sorted from blood, collected in a trial of the OX40 agonist ivuxolimab. V is TRBV5-1 and J is TRBJ2-1; D remains unclear. The receptor was derived from an adult with an advanced solid tumor such as melanoma, head and neck, liver or kidney cancer. The CDR3 sequence is CASSLAGLTLNEQFF. Written as DNA, the CDR3 is TGCGCCAGCAGCTTGGCGGGTCTGACCCTCAATGAGCAGTTCTTC. The entire variable domain, with the rest obtained from reference TRBV5-1 and TRBJ2-1, is as follows: KAGVTQTPRYLIKTRGQQVTLSCSPISGHRSVSWYQQTPGQGLQFLFEYFSETQRNKGNFPGRFSGRQFSNSRSEMNVSTLELGDSALYLCASSLAGLTLNEQFFGPGTRLTVL.